These 19 T cell receptor beta chains came from one sample sequenced in a study of blood T cell repertoires in COVID-19. This table comes from immunoSEQ multiplex PCR, and its TCRdb copy is limited to in-frame clones, with some not included. The sample lists some 45,000 clones; 75% to 95% were seen once. Sequenced material: peripheral blood. The source is a man between 65 and 85 years old with active COVID-19.

The chain links TRBV7-9 to TRBJ2-7; 10 nucleotides line up with TRBD1. The CDR3 has 15 amino acids. J gave up 5 bases and V 0 bases, and 4 bases lay outside the gene matches. Germline lookup yields CDR1 SEHNR and CDR2 FQNEAQ (reference sequence). The CDR3 sequence: CASSLAGQGYNEQYF. The CDR3 DNA follows: TGTGCCAGCAGCTTAGCGGGACAGGGGTACAACGAGCAGTACTTC.

The chain recombines TRBV3-1 (or the pseudogene TRBV3-2) with TRBJ1-5; D is uncertain. The CDR3 runs to 15 residues. Germline V gene lookup returns CDR1 LGHDT and CDR2 YNNKEL (reference sequence). V was shortened by 1 base and J by 4 bases, with 11 bases between the two germline ends. CDR3 sequence (DNA): TGTGCCAGCAGCCAAGGGGGAGGGCTGAATCAGCCCCAGCATTTT. This encodes CASSQGGGLNQPQHF.

This chain uses TRBV15 with TRBJ1-4, with no clear D. Trimming pared 3 bases from V and 0 bases from J, leaving 11 bases between. CDR3 length equals 16 residues. Per the germline V gene, CDR1 is LNHNV and CDR2 is YYDKDF (reference sequence). The CDR3 DNA reads as TGTGCCACCAGCAGCTGGCGAGGCGCAACTAATGAAAAACTGTTTTTT. This codes for CATSSWRGATNEKLFF.

The chain carries TRBV3-1 (or the pseudogene TRBV3-2) and TRBJ1-4, with D perhaps TRBD1 (6 bases). Germline V gene sequence: CDR1 LGHDT, CDR2 YNNKEL (reference sequence). CDR3 size: 15 residues. V lost 4 bases to trimming and J lost 6 bases, with 15 bases between them. The DNA of the CDR3 is TGTGCCAGCAGCCCGGGGCGAGGGGGTGATGAAAAACTGTTTTTT. Protein sequence: CASSPGRGGDEKLFF.

This clone was counted between two and nine times. CDR3: CASRAGTGATNQPQHF. Written as DNA, the CDR3 is TGTGCCAGCAGAGCCGGGACAGGCGCAACCAATCAGCCCCAGCATTTT. The J gene is TRBJ1-5, the V gene TRBV2, with TRBD1 matching over 8 bases. CDR1 and CDR2 from the germline V gene are SNHLY and FYNNEI. With V trimmed by 6 bases and J by 3 bases, 10 bases remained unmatched. The CDR3 covers 16 residues.

J is TRBJ1-1 and V is TRBV7-9; D possibly corresponds to TRBD1 (6 bases). This CDR3 spans 17 amino acids. Trimming pared 1 base from V and 0 bases from J, leaving 15 bases between. The germline V gene has CDR1 SEHNR and CDR2 FQNEAQ (reference sequence). The CDR3 coding sequence is TGTGCCAGCAGCTTAGTCCGGGGGGCTGTCATGAACACTGAAGCTTTCTTT. Residues: CASSLVRGAVMNTEAFF.

This chain connects TRBV6-5 to TRBJ1-1; no definite D call. The germline V and J ends were trimmed by 10 bases and 0 bases, with 12 bases remaining between them. Germline CDR1 and CDR2: MNHEY and SVGAGI. The CDR3 sequence is 13 residues long. The DNA for the CDR3 is TGTGCCACTCACCCGTCGGTGAACACTGAAGCTTTCTTT. It encodes CATHPSVNTEAFF.

The genes are TRBV5-8 and TRBJ2-5, with 14 bases identical to TRBD2. Trimming cost V 3 bases and J 2 bases; bases outside gene matches: 6. CDR1 SGHTS and CDR2 YDEGEE come from the germline V gene. CDR3 size: 17 residues. The DNA for the CDR3 is TGTGCCAGCAGCTCGGGACTAGCGGGGGTGCGACAAGAGACCCAGTACTTC. Amino acid sequence: CASSSGLAGVRQETQYF.

CDR3 protein: CASSLWESGEQFF. CDR3 DNA sequence: TGTGCCAGCAGTTTATGGGAAAGCGGAGAGCAGTTCTTC. The chain carries TRBV28 and TRBJ2-1, with D possibly being TRBD2 (5 bases). The CDR3 sequence is 13 residues long. Per germline, CDR1 MDHEN and CDR2 SYDVKM. Deletions cut 0 bases from V and 10 bases from J, with 10 bases between. The full variable domain, rest sourced from reference TRBV28 and TRBJ2-1, is DVKVTQSSRYLVKRTGEKVFLECVQDMDHENMFWYRQDPGLGLRLIYFSYDVKMKEKGDIPEGYSVSREKKERFSLILESASTNQTSMYLCASSLWESGEQFFGPGTRLTVL.

The chain links TRBV27 to TRBJ2-7, with TRBD1 matching 7 bases. The germline V gene encodes CDR1 MNHEY and CDR2 SMNVEV (reference sequence). V trimming: 3 bases; J trimming: 4 bases; junction bases outside the gene matches: 6. The CDR3 loop spans 14 amino acids. The CDR3 here is CASSFQDRPYEQYF. The CDR3 DNA sequence: TGTGCCAGCAGTTTTCAGGACAGGCCGTACGAGCAGTACTTC.

J is TRBJ1-5 and V is TRBV5-8, with a possible D match to TRBD1 (5 bases). Deletions cut 4 bases from V and 2 bases from J, with 13 bases between. This CDR3 comprises 15 residues. Germline CDR1 and CDR2: SGHTS and YDEGEE. CDR3 amino acids: CASSVAGGGNQPQHF. The CDR3 nucleotides are TGTGCCAGCAGCGTAGCGGGGGGAGGCAATCAGCCCCAGCATTTT. The full variable domain, with the rest looked up from reference TRBV5-8 and TRBJ1-5, is EAGVTQSPTHLIKTRGQQATLRCSPISGHTSVYWYQQALGLGLQFLLWYDEGEERNRGNFPPRFSGRQFPNYSSELNVNALELEDSALYLCASSVAGGGNQPQHFGDGTRLSIL.

V usage is TRBV6-1 and J usage is TRBJ1-4; no definite D call. V lost 0 bases and J lost 7, with 12 bases in between. Germline CDR1 reads MNHNS; CDR2 reads SASEGT. CDR3 length equals 15 residues. The CDR3, as DNA: TGTGCCAGCAGTGAAGCGGGCATCTTACGTGAAAAACTGTTTTTT. Protein sequence: CASSEAGILREKLFF.

The chain employs TRBV5-1 and TRBJ2-7, with a possible D match to TRBD1 (5 bases). Trimming removed 4 bases from V and 1 base from J, with 12 bases in between. Germline V gene lookup returns CDR1 SGHRS and CDR2 YFSETQ. This CDR3 has 14 residues. CDR3 sequence (DNA): TGCGCCAGCAGCCAACAGCAGGGATCCTACGAGCAGTACTTC. Translated: CASSQQQGSYEQYF.

This clone was seen once. V usage is TRBV5-4 and J usage is TRBJ2-7, with a weak D call TRBD2 (7 bases). Germline CDR1 reads SGHNT; CDR2 reads YYREEE (reference sequence). V lost 0 bases to trimming and J lost 3 bases, with 10 bases between them. The CDR3 length is 14 residues. In DNA form, the CDR3 reads TGTGCCAGCAGCTTGGTCGGGGGGCTCTACGAGCAGTACTTC. It translates to CASSLVGGLYEQYF.

The chain recombines TRBV30 with TRBJ2-2; TRBD1 agrees at 10 bases. The trim removed 1 base at V and 5 bases at J, leaving 4 bases unmatched. Germline-derived CDR1 and CDR2 are GTSNPN and SVGIG (reference sequence). There are 15 residues in the CDR3. The CDR3 nucleotides are TGTGCCTGGAGTGAGGGACAGGGGAGTACCGGGGAGCTGTTTTTT. Encoded protein: CAWSEGQGSTGELFF.

V gene TRBV6-5 combines with J gene TRBJ2-7; 9 nucleotides align to TRBD2. Germline V gene sequence: CDR1 MNHEY, CDR2 SVGAGI. After removal of 5 bases from V and 4 bases from J, the junction contained 6 bases not matched to a gene. CDR3 length: 14 amino acids. The CDR3, as DNA: TGTGCCAGCAGTCTAGAAAGCGGGGGGTACGAGCAGTACTTC. Translated, it gives CASSLESGGYEQYF.

This clone was detected only once. V is TRBV7-8 and J is TRBJ2-7; the match to TRBD2 covers 9 bases. Trimming cost V 2 bases and J 4 bases; bases outside gene matches: 3. This CDR3 has 14 residues. CDR1 is SGHVS and CDR2 is FQNEAQ in the germline V gene. As DNA, the CDR3 is TGTGCCAGCAGCTTAAGCGGGGGGACATACGAGCAGTACTTC. As protein: CASSLSGGTYEQYF.

The chain combines TRBV9 with TRBJ1-1, with a weak D call TRBD1 (6 bases). CDR1 is SGDLS and CDR2 is YYNGEE in the germline V gene. The CDR3 is made up of 13 amino acids. Trimming pared 0 bases from V and 10 bases from J, leaving 13 bases between. CDR3 region: CASSVATTGSAFF. The CDR3 DNA is TGTGCCAGCAGCGTAGCTACGACAGGATCAGCTTTCTTT.

The CDR3: CAVVTGNNYGYTF. In nucleotides, the CDR3 is TGTGCCGTTGTTACCGGGAATAACTATGGCTACACCTTC. The chain couples TRBV6-6 to TRBJ1-2; D is undetermined. The germline V and J ends were trimmed by 11 bases and 1 base, with 14 bases remaining between them. The CDR3 runs 13 residues. Germline CDR1 MNHNY, CDR2 SVGAGI (reference sequence).